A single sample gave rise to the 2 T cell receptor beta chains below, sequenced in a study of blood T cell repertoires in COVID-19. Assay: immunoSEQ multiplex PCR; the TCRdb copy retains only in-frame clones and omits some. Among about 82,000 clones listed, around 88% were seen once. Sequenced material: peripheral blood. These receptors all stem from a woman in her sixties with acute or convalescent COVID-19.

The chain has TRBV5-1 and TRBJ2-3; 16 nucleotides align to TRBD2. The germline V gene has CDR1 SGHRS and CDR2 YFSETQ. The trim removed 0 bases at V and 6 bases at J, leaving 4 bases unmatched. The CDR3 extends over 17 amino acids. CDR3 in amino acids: CASSLAGTSGRADTQYF. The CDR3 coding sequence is TGCGCCAGCAGCTTGGCCGGGACTAGCGGGAGGGCGGATACGCAGTATTTT.

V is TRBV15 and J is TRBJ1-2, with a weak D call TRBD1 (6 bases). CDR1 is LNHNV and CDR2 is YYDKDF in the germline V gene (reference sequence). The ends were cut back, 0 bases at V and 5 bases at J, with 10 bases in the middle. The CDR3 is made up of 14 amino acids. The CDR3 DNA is TGTGCCACCAGCAGAGAGACAGGACCTTATGGCTACACCTTC. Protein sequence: CATSRETGPYGYTF.